One sample yielded the 3 T cell receptor beta chains listed below, sequenced in a study of PD-1 blockade in classical Hodgkin lymphoma. Clones were sequenced by immunoSEQ multiplex PCR, and TCRdb holds only the in-frame ones, with some missing. The table records 55,000 to 75,000 clones, around 75% of them present only once. The patients all showed relapse after autologous stem cell transplantation, while their brentuximab vedotin exposure varied. Sequenced material: peripheral blood mononuclear cells (PBMCs), taken before the second cycle of nivolumab. These receptors were collected from a human donor with classical Hodgkin lymphoma.

The table lists this clone with a few counts. The chain links TRBV11-3 to TRBJ1-1; perhaps TRBD1 as D (5 bases). Per the germline V gene, CDR1 is SGHNT and CDR2 is YENEEA. Trimming shortened V by 3 bases and J by 1 base, and 6 bases separated the two germline ends. The CDR3 spans 13 residues. In DNA, the CDR3 is TGTGCCAGCAGCTTTCAGGGGAACACTGAAGCTTTCTTT. It codes for CASSFQGNTEAFF.

This chain joins TRBV11-3 and TRBJ2-1, with D unclear. V shed 6 bases and J shed 4 bases, with 10 bases lying between them. Germline values: CDR1 SGHNT, CDR2 YENEEA. The CDR3 is 13 residues long. CDR3 DNA: TGTGCCAGCAGTGTGTCACAGTACAATGAGCAGTTCTTC. This sequence encodes CASSVSQYNEQFF.

The J gene is TRBJ2-5, the V gene TRBV7-9; the match to TRBD1 covers 7 bases. CDR3 size: 14 residues. Germline V lookup: CDR1 SEHNR, CDR2 FQNEAQ (reference sequence). V lost 5 bases, J lost 3 bases, and 6 bases stayed unmatched. CDR3 sequence (DNA): TGTGCCAGCAGCCCCACCGGGACAGAAGAGACCCAGTACTTC. Amino acid sequence: CASSPTGTEETQYF.